Presented here are 15 T cell receptor beta chains from one specimen sequenced in a study of blood T cells in healthy people across ages. The authors ran a second PCR of about 6 to 12 cycles using a sample-barcoded 5' primer and a J-beta primer mix. TCRdb re-called the 5' RACE reads with MiXCR, one entry per CDR3 protein. Of approximately 1.5 million distinct CDR3 sequences in the sample, roughly two fifths were seen once. The sample consisted of blood. Receptor source: a woman younger than 35 in good health.

CDR3 coding DNA: TGTGCCAGCAGTTTAGGCCAAACAGGGGCACCAAATCAGCCCCAGCATTTT. Its protein product is CASSLGQTGAPNQPQHF. The rearrangement links TRBV12-3 or TRBV12-4 to TRBJ1-5; 7 bases align to TRBD1. CDR3 size: 17 residues. J was trimmed by 4 bases and V by 1 base; bases with no gene match: 10.

V is TRBV29-1 and J is TRBJ2-3; TRBD2 aligns across 15 bases. This CDR3 is 18 amino acids long. V lost 4 bases to trimming and J lost 4 bases; unmatched junction nucleotides: 12. The germline gives CDR1 SQVTM, CDR2 ANQGSEA. The CDR3 spells CSVVGLAGGSQWADTQYF. The DNA for the CDR3 is TGCAGCGTTGTCGGACTAGCGGGAGGGTCACAGTGGGCAGATACGCAGTATTTT.

The chain couples TRBV20-1 to TRBJ2-3, with TRBD2 matching 10 bases. The CDR3 has 15 residues. Trimming took 3 bases from V and 3 from J; bases not matched to a gene: 6. Germline V CDR1 and CDR2: DFQATT, SNEGSKA (reference sequence). DNA for the CDR3: TGCAGTGCTAGGCGAGCTAGCGGGAGTACAGATACGCAGTATTTT. Translated: CSARRASGSTDTQYF.

A single count supports this clonotype. This rearrangement joins TRBV7-2 to TRBJ2-5; 12 positions agree with TRBD2. Matching the DNA end better, TRBJ2-4 makes the J call doubtful. Germline V lookup: CDR1 SGHTA, CDR2 FQGNSA. The CDR3 totals 15 residues. This CDR3 is CASSQGLAGTNIQYF. CDR3 bases: TGTGCCAGCAGCCAAGGACTAGCGGGAACAAACATTCAGTACTTC.

This chain connects TRBV20-1 to TRBJ1-5, with no clear D. This CDR3 has 13 residues. The V end was cut by 6 bases, the J end by 7 bases, with 16 bases between. The V gene's germline CDR1 is DFQATT and CDR2 SNEGSKA (reference sequence). This CDR3 is CSATPGNGQPQHF. CDR3 nucleotides: TGCAGTGCCACTCCGGGGAATGGCCAGCCCCAGCATTTT.

As regards this clonotype: Mismatch with germline at one junction end may stem from a read error. The chain combines TRBV11-1 with TRBJ2-1, with 11 bases fitting TRBD2. The germline CDR1 and CDR2 sequences are SGHAT and FQDESV (reference sequence). The CDR3 has 15 amino acids. The CDR3 loop is CASTSSGGRYNEHFF. CDR3 bases: TGTGCCAGCACCTCTAGCGGGGGGCGATACAATGAGCATTTCTTC.

The CDR3 region is CASSIDSGGKETQYF. The CDR3, as DNA: TGTGCCAGCAGCATTGATAGCGGGGGCAAAGAGACCCAGTACTTC. The chain combines TRBV7-2 with TRBJ2-5; 9 nucleotides agree with TRBD2. V lost 5 bases and J lost 3; bases outside the gene matches: 7. The germline CDR1 and CDR2 sequences are SGHTA and FQGNSA. The CDR3 covers 15 residues.

V and J are TRBV4-3 and TRBJ2-1; D might be TRBD2 (5 bases). There are 15 residues in the CDR3. The V end was cut by 2 bases, the J end by 12 bases, with 20 bases between. Germline V gene sequence: CDR1 LGHNA, CDR2 YSLEER. As DNA, the CDR3 is TGCGCCAGCAGCCAAAGAGCGGAGGCCTCCTACGTGCAGTTCTTC. Protein sequence: CASSQRAEASYVQFF.

This clonotype was counted ten times or more. The chain has TRBV6-2 or TRBV6-3 and TRBJ2-7; D gene uncertain. The germline V gene has CDR1 MNHEY and CDR2 SVGEGT. Trimming took 3 bases from V and 3 from J, leaving 6 bases between them. The CDR3 is made up of 12 amino acids. The CDR3 here is CASSYRVYEQYF. The CDR3 DNA follows: TGTGCCAGCAGTTATAGGGTCTACGAGCAGTACTTC.

The chain carries TRBV25-1 and TRBJ1-4; 8 positions agree with TRBD1. CDR1 and CDR2 (germline): MGHDK, SYGVNS. V lost 3 bases and J lost 7; bases outside the gene matches: 10. This CDR3 comprises 16 residues. This CDR3 reads CASSEPGTGSREKLFF. In DNA form, the CDR3 reads TGTGCCAGCAGTGAGCCTGGGACAGGTAGTCGTGAAAAACTGTTTTTT.

The chain uses TRBV12-3 or TRBV12-4 and TRBJ2-4, with TRBD1 matching over 8 bases. The CDR3 is 14 residues long. Germline trimming cut 1 base from V and 13 bases from J; bases unmatched to any gene: 9. The CDR3 DNA follows: TGTGCCAGCAGTTTAGGCGTCCTACAGGGGGAGCAGTACTTC. Translation gives CASSLGVLQGEQYF.

The rearrangement uses TRBV27 and TRBJ1-5, with 7 bases matching TRBD1. Germline V lookup: CDR1 MNHEY, CDR2 SMNVEV (reference sequence). The CDR3 has 14 amino acids. Trimming at V came to 8 bases and at J to 7 bases, leaving 11 bases not matched to a gene. CDR3 sequence: CASQNRGRGQPQHF. CDR3 sequence (DNA): TGTGCCAGCCAAAACAGGGGAAGGGGCCAGCCCCAGCATTTT.

This clonotype has only a few counts. The chain recombines TRBV20-1 with TRBJ2-3; 9 bases line up with TRBD2. Germline V lookup: CDR1 DFQATT, CDR2 SNEGSKA (reference sequence). Trimming at V came to 0 bases and at J to 2 bases, leaving 6 bases not matched to a gene. The CDR3 sequence is 16 residues long. CDR3 sequence reads: CSARDYGGGATDTQYF. The CDR3 nucleotides are TGCAGTGCTAGAGATTATGGCGGGGGGGCCACAGATACGCAGTATTTT.

The chain is built from TRBV10-3 and TRBJ1-2; no definite D call. The CDR3 loop spans 15 amino acids. Germline V gene lookup returns CDR1 ENHRY and CDR2 SYGVKD. V was cut by 2 bases and J by 0 bases, with 10 bases left in between. CDR3 DNA: TGTGCCATCAGTGAGGCTTGGAACGCTAACTATGGCTACACCTTC. The encoded protein is CAISEAWNANYGYTF.

V is TRBV21-1 and J is TRBJ2-1; the tabulated D call, TRBD2, remains unverified against the DNA. TRBV21-1 is assigned pseudogene status. CDR3 length: 18 residues. CDR3 DNA sequence: TGTGCCAGCAGCAAACGGCTAGCGGGAGGGACGTGGGGGGATGAGCAGTTCTTC. The encoded protein is CASSKRLAGGTWGDEQFF.